The rows below give T cell receptor beta chains drawn from one sample of a study of Tregs in tolerant kidney transplant recipients. Sequencing used immunoSEQ multiplex PCR; TCRdb keeps in-frame clones, though not all of them. The sample has some 100,000 clones; about 91% are singletons. Sequencing was performed on CD4+ T cells from blood. These receptors all stem from a human donor in good health. Each CDR3 is given with its conserved first and last residue. The D gene is left open where the match is weak. Size is stated for part of the rows, as once, few or many counts, or as a class when the clone is expanded.

CDR3nt: TGTGCCAGCAAGGGGGATAGCAATCAGCCCCAGCATTTT
CDR3aa: CASKGDSNQPQHF
j_gene: TRBJ1-5
d_gene: .
abundance: .
v_gene: TRBV2

CDR3nt: TGTGCCAGCAGCCCGATACTAGTTGTTCCCGGGGAGCTGTTTTTT
CDR3aa: CASSPILVVPGELFF
j_gene: TRBJ2-2
d_gene: .
abundance: once
v_gene: TRBV21-1

CDR3nt: TGTGCCAGCAGCTTAGGGCAGGGGGCGTTCGAGCAGTACTTC
CDR3aa: CASSLGQGAFEQYF
j_gene: TRBJ2-7
d_gene: TRBD1
abundance: .
v_gene: TRBV7-2

CDR3nt: TGCGCCAGCAGCTCCCGGGACAGGGGGCGCACCGGGGAGCTGTTTTTT
CDR3aa: CASSSRDRGRTGELFF
j_gene: TRBJ2-2
d_gene: TRBD1
abundance: .
v_gene: TRBV5-1

CDR3nt: TGTGCCAGCAGCTTAGCAGGACAGCAAGAGACCCAGTACTTC
CDR3aa: CASSLAGQQETQYF
j_gene: TRBJ2-5
d_gene: .
abundance: .
v_gene: TRBV11-2

CDR3nt: TGTGCCAGCAGCCGTCCGGGACAGGGATTAAATGAAAAACTGTTTTTT
CDR3aa: CASSRPGQGLNEKLFF
j_gene: TRBJ1-4
d_gene: TRBD1
abundance: .
v_gene: TRBV6-6

CDR3nt: TGTGCCAGCTCACCAGGGGACGGAGCCTACGAGCAGTACTTC
CDR3aa: CASSPGDGAYEQYF
j_gene: TRBJ2-7
d_gene: .
abundance: .
v_gene: TRBV18

CDR3nt: TGTGCCAGCAGGGGTCACACCAATGAAAAACTGTTTTTT
CDR3aa: CASRGHTNEKLFF
j_gene: TRBJ1-4
d_gene: .
abundance: .
v_gene: TRBV27

CDR3nt: TGTGCCAGCAGTTACTCGAGGACAGGGAGCTCCTACGAGCAGTACTTC
CDR3aa: CASSYSRTGSSYEQYF
j_gene: TRBJ2-7
d_gene: TRBD1
abundance: .
v_gene: TRBV6-5

CDR3nt: TGTGCCAGCTCACCACTGGGACAGGGGGCCTATGGCTACACCTTC
CDR3aa: CASSPLGQGAYGYTF
j_gene: TRBJ1-2
d_gene: TRBD1
abundance: .
v_gene: TRBV18

CDR3nt: TGTGCCAGCAGTTACTCCGGTTTTGGGGACACTGAAGCTTTCTTT
CDR3aa: CASSYSGFGDTEAFF
j_gene: TRBJ1-1
d_gene: .
abundance: .
v_gene: TRBV6-5

CDR3nt: TGTGCCAGCAGCCCCCAGGGGAGGGGGGGGCCTTACAATGAGCAGTTCTTC
CDR3aa: CASSPQGRGGPYNEQFF
j_gene: TRBJ2-1
d_gene: .
abundance: .
v_gene: TRBV21-1

CDR3nt: TGCGCCAGCAGCTTGTTACAGGGCCCCTACGAGCAGTACTTC
CDR3aa: CASSLLQGPYEQYF
j_gene: TRBJ2-7
d_gene: .
abundance: .
v_gene: TRBV5-1

CDR3nt: TGCAGTGCTACCACGGTGGGGGAAGCTTTCTTT
CDR3aa: CSATTVGEAFF
j_gene: TRBJ1-1
d_gene: .
abundance: .
v_gene: TRBV20-1

CDR3nt: TGTGCCAGCAGCCCCTTTGGGGCCAACGTCCTGACTTTC
CDR3aa: CASSPFGANVLTF
j_gene: TRBJ2-6
d_gene: .
abundance: once
v_gene: TRBV6-5

CDR3nt: TGTGCCAGCAGCCCCGGTAGCTCCTATGGCTACACCTTC
CDR3aa: CASSPGSSYGYTF
j_gene: TRBJ1-2
d_gene: .
abundance: .
v_gene: TRBV7-2

CDR3nt: TGTGCCAGCAGGGCGGACGGGAACACTGAAGCTTTCTTT
CDR3aa: CASRADGNTEAFF
j_gene: TRBJ1-1
d_gene: .
abundance: .
v_gene: TRBV2

CDR3nt: TGTGCCAGCAGCCTGGGGGGTGTTGTTAATGAAAAACTGTTTTTT
CDR3aa: CASSLGGVVNEKLFF
j_gene: TRBJ1-4
d_gene: .
abundance: .
v_gene: TRBV9

CDR3nt: TGTGCCAGCAGCCCCCAGGGGGGAGATGGGACTGAGACCCAGTACTTC
CDR3aa: CASSPQGGDGTETQYF
j_gene: TRBJ2-5
d_gene: .
abundance: .
v_gene: TRBV7-3

CDR3nt: TGCAGCGTGCGAGACAGGGGAATGTCTAGCGGGAGTCCTGGGTCTTACAATGAGCAGTTCTTC
CDR3aa: CSVRDRGMSSGSPGSYNEQFF
j_gene: TRBJ2-1
d_gene: TRBD2
abundance: .
v_gene: TRBV29-1

CDR3nt: TGTGCCAGCAGCTCGATGGTACCCAGGGTCGGGGGTTGGTACGAGCAGTACTTC
CDR3aa: CASSSMVPRVGGWYEQYF
j_gene: TRBJ2-7
d_gene: .
abundance: .
v_gene: TRBV5-8

CDR3nt: TGTGCCACTAATCATCCCCGGACAGGGGGTTTGGATACGCAGTATTTT
CDR3aa: CATNHPRTGGLDTQYF
j_gene: TRBJ2-3
d_gene: TRBD1
abundance: .
v_gene: TRBV19

CDR3nt: TGTGCCAGCAGTTCGGACAGGTCGATCACCGGGGAGCTGTTTTTT
CDR3aa: CASSSDRSITGELFF
j_gene: TRBJ2-2
d_gene: TRBD1
abundance: once
v_gene: TRBV6-5

CDR3nt: TGTGCCAGCAGAAACAGGGAGGGGAATTCACCCCTCCACTTT
CDR3aa: CASRNREGNSPLHF
j_gene: TRBJ1-6
d_gene: .
abundance: .
v_gene: TRBV6-1

CDR3nt: TGTGCCAGCAGTTATCGAGGGGAGCAGTACTTC
CDR3aa: CASSYRGEQYF
j_gene: TRBJ2-7
d_gene: .
abundance: once
v_gene: TRBV6-6

CDR3nt: TGTGCCAGCAGTTTCTACCGGCAGGGACTGAACACTGAAGCTTTCTTT
CDR3aa: CASSFYRQGLNTEAFF
j_gene: TRBJ1-1
d_gene: .
abundance: .
v_gene: TRBV27

CDR3nt: TGTGCCAGCAGTCGCGACGGTCTTAGCAATCAGCCCCAGCATTTT
CDR3aa: CASSRDGLSNQPQHF
j_gene: TRBJ1-5
d_gene: .
abundance: .
v_gene: TRBV6-6

CDR3nt: TGTGCCAGCAGCCTAGGACCGAGGAACACTGAAGCTTTCTTT
CDR3aa: CASSLGPRNTEAFF
j_gene: TRBJ1-1
d_gene: .
abundance: .
v_gene: TRBV7-8

CDR3nt: TGCGCCAGCAGCCAAGTGCGGACAGTGGGCTACACCTTC
CDR3aa: CASSQVRTVGYTF
j_gene: TRBJ1-2
d_gene: .
abundance: once
v_gene: TRBV4-1

CDR3nt: TGTGCCAGCAGTGAACGGCCGTCCTCGTACTTC
CDR3aa: CASSERPSSYF
j_gene: TRBJ2-5
d_gene: .
abundance: once
v_gene: TRBV6-5

CDR3nt: TGTGCCAGCAGCTTAGGGGGGCTAGCGAGAGATACGCAGTATTTT
CDR3aa: CASSLGGLARDTQYF
j_gene: TRBJ2-3
d_gene: .
abundance: .
v_gene: TRBV7-9

CDR3nt: TGTGCCAGCAGTCCCGGGGTGACTGAAGCTTTCTTT
CDR3aa: CASSPGVTEAFF
j_gene: TRBJ1-1
d_gene: .
abundance: .
v_gene: TRBV7-9

CDR3nt: TGCGCCAGCAGCTTGGTGTTGAACACCGGGGAGCTGTTTTTT
CDR3aa: CASSLVLNTGELFF
j_gene: TRBJ2-2
d_gene: .
abundance: .
v_gene: TRBV5-1

CDR3nt: TGCGCCAGCAGCTTGGCTCCCGGTCCTCCCTACAATGAGCAGTTCTTC
CDR3aa: CASSLAPGPPYNEQFF
j_gene: TRBJ2-1
d_gene: .
abundance: .
v_gene: TRBV5-1

CDR3nt: TGTGCCAGCAGTTACGGGGCACACACTGAAGCTTTCTTT
CDR3aa: CASSYGAHTEAFF
j_gene: TRBJ1-1
d_gene: .
abundance: .
v_gene: TRBV6-5

CDR3nt: TGTGCCAGCAGTTACAGGGAGGGTCAGCCCCAGCATTTT
CDR3aa: CASSYREGQPQHF
j_gene: TRBJ1-5
d_gene: .
abundance: once
v_gene: TRBV6-5

CDR3nt: TGTGCCAGCAGCTTAAAGTTCAGTAGCGAGATCAATGAGCAGTTCTTC
CDR3aa: CASSLKFSSEINEQFF
j_gene: TRBJ2-1
d_gene: .
abundance: .
v_gene: TRBV7-6

CDR3nt: TGTGCCAGCAGCCGCGGGCTAGCGGGACAGAGCGAGCAGTTCTTC
CDR3aa: CASSRGLAGQSEQFF
j_gene: TRBJ2-1
d_gene: TRBD2
abundance: .
v_gene: TRBV7-2

CDR3nt: TGTGCCAGCAGTTGGAGTAGCAGCTACAATGAGCAGTTCTTC
CDR3aa: CASSWSSSYNEQFF
j_gene: TRBJ2-1
d_gene: .
abundance: .
v_gene: TRBV27

CDR3nt: TGTGCCAGCAGCTTGGCGGCCGGGGGGCGCACCGGGGAGCTGTTTTTT
CDR3aa: CASSLAAGGRTGELFF
j_gene: TRBJ2-2
d_gene: .
abundance: .
v_gene: TRBV5-4

CDR3nt: TGTGCCTGGGGTAGGGGTTCACCCCTCCACTTT
CDR3aa: CAWGRGSPLHF
j_gene: TRBJ1-6
d_gene: .
abundance: few
v_gene: TRBV30

CDR3nt: TGTGCCAGCAATAAACCGGGACACCGGGGCGGGGAGACCCAGTACTTC
CDR3aa: CASNKPGHRGGETQYF
j_gene: TRBJ2-5
d_gene: .
abundance: .
v_gene: TRBV6-4

CDR3nt: TGTGCCAGCAGCGTACTCCGGACTGAGGGCACCGGGGAGCTGTTTTTT
CDR3aa: CASSVLRTEGTGELFF
j_gene: TRBJ2-2
d_gene: .
abundance: .
v_gene: TRBV7-9

CDR3nt: TGTGCCAGCTCGAAACAGACAGGGGACCAGAGCGAGCAGTACTTC
CDR3aa: CASSKQTGDQSEQYF
j_gene: TRBJ2-7
d_gene: TRBD1
abundance: .
v_gene: TRBV18

CDR3nt: TGTGCCAGCTCAACCCTAGGGCTCGGCACAGATACGCAGTATTTT
CDR3aa: CASSTLGLGTDTQYF
j_gene: TRBJ2-3
d_gene: .
abundance: .
v_gene: TRBV18

CDR3nt: TGTGCCTGCACCGGGACTAGCGGCACAGATACGCAGTATTTT
CDR3aa: CACTGTSGTDTQYF
j_gene: TRBJ2-3
d_gene: TRBD2
abundance: .
v_gene: TRBV30

CDR3nt: TGTGCCAGTAGTATAGGAAGGGGTGAGGGCGGCTACACCTTC
CDR3aa: CASSIGRGEGGYTF
j_gene: TRBJ1-2
d_gene: .
abundance: .
v_gene: TRBV19

CDR3nt: TGTGCCAGCAGGTATCGGGACAGGGTGAACACTGAAGCTTTCTTT
CDR3aa: CASRYRDRVNTEAFF
j_gene: TRBJ1-1
d_gene: TRBD1
abundance: .
v_gene: TRBV9

CDR3nt: TGTGCCAGCAGCGTAGACAGGGGTTCTAATGAAAAACTGTTTTTT
CDR3aa: CASSVDRGSNEKLFF
j_gene: TRBJ1-4
d_gene: TRBD1
abundance: .
v_gene: TRBV9

CDR3nt: TGTGCTAGTGGTTTTGTTGTTCGGGACAGGGACCAAGAGACCCAGTACTTC
CDR3aa: CASGFVVRDRDQETQYF
j_gene: TRBJ2-5
d_gene: TRBD1
abundance: .
v_gene: TRBV12-5

CDR3nt: TGTGCCAGCAGGAGGACTAGCGGGCTGGACAATGAGCAGTTCTTC
CDR3aa: CASRRTSGLDNEQFF
j_gene: TRBJ2-1
d_gene: TRBD2
abundance: once
v_gene: TRBV6-1

CDR3nt: TGTGCCACCAGCAGAGATCGGACCGCGGGCGAGCAGTACTTC
CDR3aa: CATSRDRTAGEQYF
j_gene: TRBJ2-7
d_gene: .
abundance: once
v_gene: TRBV15

CDR3nt: TGTGCCAGCTCACCACAGGGACACGGCTGGTCGGGTGGCTACACCTTC
CDR3aa: CASSPQGHGWSGGYTF
j_gene: TRBJ1-2
d_gene: .
abundance: .
v_gene: TRBV18

CDR3nt: TGTGCCAGCAGCCCGGGACAGGGTAGAGCCACAGATACGCAGTATTTT
CDR3aa: CASSPGQGRATDTQYF
j_gene: TRBJ2-3
d_gene: TRBD1
abundance: .
v_gene: TRBV7-6

CDR3nt: TGCGCCAGCAGCCAAAGACTAGCGGGAGATCTAGGGGATACGCAGTATTTT
CDR3aa: CASSQRLAGDLGDTQYF
j_gene: TRBJ2-3
d_gene: TRBD2
abundance: .
v_gene: TRBV4-1

CDR3nt: TGTGCCAGCAGGGAAATGGGGGGGTCTGGAAACACCATATATTTT
CDR3aa: CASREMGGSGNTIYF
j_gene: TRBJ1-3
d_gene: .
abundance: .
v_gene: TRBV6-5